This is a list of T cell receptor beta chains from one sample in a study of shared clonotypes between healthy human individuals. Generated by immunoSEQ multiplex PCR, the TCRdb table keeps only in-frame clones and is missing some. The sample carries some 1.5 million clones, more than 95% recorded once. The sample consisted of naive CD4+ T cells sorted from blood. These TCRs come from a man aged 25 to 40 in good health. Both conserved end residues are part of each CDR3. Each record gives: V gene, D gene, clone size, J gene, CDR3 protein, CDR3 DNA. A D gene is named only where the DNA matches it firmly. Clone size, where shown, is once, few, many, or a class for clones that have expanded.

TRBV5-1	NA	NA	TRBJ2-7	CASSPYQGGLSEQYF	TGCGCCAGCAGCCCATATCAGGGGGGGCTGAGCGAGCAGTACTTC
TRBV27	TRBD1	NA	TRBJ2-3	CASRAGTGGSDTQYF	TGTGCCAGCAGGGCCGGGACAGGGGGCTCAGATACGCAGTATTTT
TRBV11-2	TRBD1	NA	TRBJ2-5	CASSGTDLQETQYF	TGTGCCAGCAGCGGGACAGACCTCCAAGAGACCCAGTACTTC
TRBV5-1	NA	NA	TRBJ2-2	CASSLSPAGELFF	TGCGCCAGCAGCTTATCCCCCGCCGGGGAGCTGTTTTTT
TRBV2	NA	NA	TRBJ2-6	CASSEARTNVLTF	TGTGCCAGCAGTGAAGCTCGGACGAACGTCCTGACTTTC
TRBV13	NA	NA	TRBJ2-2	CASSFMAGNTGELFF	TGTGCCAGCAGCTTCATGGCGGGAAACACCGGGGAGCTGTTTTTT
TRBV14	NA	NA	TRBJ1-4	CASSQVRRPEKLFF	TGTGCCAGCAGCCAGGTCCGGCGACCTGAAAAACTGTTTTTT
TRBV28	TRBD1	NA	TRBJ2-7	CASSYSRRPGTDSYEQYF	TGTGCCAGCAGTTACTCTCGTCGACCCGGGACAGACTCCTACGAGCAGTACTTC
TRBV19	TRBD2	NA	TRBJ2-3	CASSMTSGRADTQYF	TGTGCCAGTAGTATGACTAGCGGGAGGGCGGATACGCAGTATTTT
TRBV9	NA	once	TRBJ1-3	CASSVDQPNSGNTIYF	TGTGCCAGCAGCGTAGATCAGCCCAACTCTGGAAACACCATATATTTT
TRBV10-2	NA	few	TRBJ2-1	CASSLVSSYNEQFF	TGCGCCAGCAGCTTAGTATCATCCTACAATGAGCAGTTCTTC
TRBV5-1	TRBD2	NA	TRBJ2-7	CASSLAGLAGGSYEQYF	TGCGCCAGCAGCTTGGCGGGACTAGCGGGGGGCTCCTACGAGCAGTACTTC
TRBV28	NA	NA	TRBJ1-4	CASTTRFYEKLFF	TGTGCCAGCACCACGAGGTTTTATGAAAAACTGTTTTTT
TRBV30	TRBD2	NA	TRBJ2-1	CAWVLTGGNEQFF	TGTGCCTGGGTTTTGACGGGGGGGAATGAGCAGTTCTTC
TRBV11-2	TRBD2	NA	TRBJ2-7	CASSFGGEGSYEQYF	TGTGCCAGCAGCTTTGGTGGGGAGGGTTCCTACGAGCAGTACTTC
TRBV6-4	TRBD2	NA	TRBJ2-2	CASSEGTSGDANTGELFF	TGTGCCAGCAGTGAGGGGACTAGCGGAGACGCGAACACCGGGGAGCTGTTTTTT
TRBV18	NA	NA	TRBJ1-1	CASSPDPGQPNTEAFF	TGTGCCAGCTCACCCGATCCCGGACAGCCGAACACTGAAGCTTTCTTT
TRBV29-1	NA	NA	TRBJ2-1	CSVGRGSYNEQFF	TGCAGCGTTGGGAGGGGGTCCTACAATGAGCAGTTCTTC
TRBV4-1	NA	NA	TRBJ1-2	CASSQYGTSSQDGYTF	TGCGCCAGCAGCCAATACGGAACAAGTTCGCAGGATGGCTACACCTTC
TRBV29-1	TRBD1	NA	TRBJ2-7	CSVLGPRQGVGEQYF	TGCAGCGTCCTGGGGCCGAGACAGGGGGTAGGGGAGCAGTACTTC
TRBV7-3	NA	once	TRBJ2-3	CASSSGLNTDTQYF	TGTGCCAGCAGCTCGGGACTTAACACAGATACGCAGTATTTT
TRBV9	NA	NA	TRBJ2-7	CASSVARYEQYF	TGTGCCAGCAGCGTAGCTCGGTACGAGCAGTACTTC
TRBV10-2	NA	NA	TRBJ2-1	CASTLALSSYNEQFF	TGCGCCAGCACCCTAGCGCTCAGCTCCTACAATGAGCAGTTCTTC
TRBV6-1	NA	NA	TRBJ1-5	CATKGGGNQPQHF	TGTGCCACAAAGGGGGGAGGCAATCAGCCCCAGCATTTT
TRBV27	NA	NA	TRBJ2-3	CASSLGSAGRLTDTQYF	TGTGCCAGCAGTTTAGGCTCGGCTGGGCGGCTCACAGATACGCAGTATTTT
TRBV28	TRBD2	once	TRBJ2-3	CASSLLAGEGTQYF	TGTGCCAGCAGTTTATTAGCGGGAGAGGGTACGCAGTATTTT
TRBV5-1	NA	few	TRBJ2-7	CASSQRRGEQYF	TGCGCCAGCAGCCAGAGACGCGGCGAGCAGTACTTC
TRBV4-2	TRBD1	NA	TRBJ2-4	CASSQDGDRVKNIQYF	TGTGCCAGCAGCCAAGATGGGGACAGGGTAAAAAACATTCAGTACTTC
TRBV2	TRBD1	NA	TRBJ2-3	CASNLGQGSSHQDTQYF	TGTGCCAGCAATCTGGGACAGGGTTCGTCCCATCAAGATACGCAGTATTTT
TRBV10-1	TRBD2	NA	TRBJ2-7	CASSESGAKRTGTSSYEQYF	TGCGCCAGCAGTGAGTCCGGTGCGAAGAGGACCGGGACTAGCTCCTACGAGCAGTACTTC
TRBV29-1	NA	once	TRBJ1-1	CSVAPGWGMNTEAFF	TGCAGCGTCGCTCCTGGGTGGGGGATGAACACTGAAGCTTTCTTT
TRBV7-3	TRBD2	NA	TRBJ2-1	CASSPGGADEQFF	TGTGCCAGCAGCCCCGGGGGGGCGGATGAGCAGTTCTTC
TRBV6-1	NA	NA	TRBJ1-2	CASILDGYYGYTF	TGTGCCAGCATCTTAGACGGCTACTATGGCTACACCTTC
TRBV7-6	NA	NA	TRBJ2-5	CASSPLAQETQYF	TGTGCCAGCAGCCCCCTGGCGCAAGAGACCCAGTACTTC
TRBV4-3	NA	NA	TRBJ1-2	CASSQVGDLAGYGYTF	TGCGCCAGCAGCCAAGTCGGGGACCTTGCCGGCTATGGCTACACCTTC
TRBV28	NA	NA	TRBJ1-1	CATAETMNTEAFF	TGTGCCACCGCAGAGACGATGAACACTGAAGCTTTCTTT
TRBV27	NA	NA	TRBJ2-3	CASTPIGGTDTQYF	TGTGCCAGCACCCCCATAGGGGGCACAGATACGCAGTATTTT
TRBV29-1	TRBD2	NA	TRBJ2-7	CSVVAGVDEQYF	TGCAGCGTTGTGGCGGGAGTAGACGAGCAGTACTTC
TRBV5-5	NA	NA	TRBJ2-7	CASSLDWTYSYEQYF	TGTGCCAGCAGCTTGGATTGGACATACTCCTACGAGCAGTACTTC
TRBV5-5	NA	NA	TRBJ2-3	CASSFFQLSSTDTQYF	TGTGCCAGCAGCTTTTTTCAACTTTCTAGCACAGATACGCAGTATTTT
TRBV10-3	NA	NA	TRBJ2-5	CAISETRQETQYF	TGTGCCATCAGTGAGACAAGACAAGAGACCCAGTACTTC
TRBV5-1	TRBD2	NA	TRBJ2-5	CASRKVAGGETQYF	TGCGCCAGCAGAAAGGTAGCGGGAGGAGAGACCCAGTACTTC
TRBV27	TRBD2	NA	TRBJ2-2	CASSFLTSPAGELFF	TGTGCCAGCAGTTTTTTGACTAGCCCGGCCGGGGAGCTGTTTTTT